The rows below give T cell receptor beta chains drawn from one sample of a study of cytomegalovirus exposure and HLA in healthy donors. Here immunoSEQ multiplex PCR was the method, and the copy in TCRdb shows in-frame clones only, minus some. The data show about 130,000 clones, around 74% seen once. The sequencing sample was made of PBMCs. These receptors were taken from a male donor in good health and CMV-seronegative. The CDR3 runs from the conserved cysteine through the conserved F or W. A D gene is named only where the DNA matches it firmly. Clone size is stated in some rows and not others, as once, few, many or a class when expanded.

v_gene	d_gene	abundance	j_gene	CDR3nt	CDR3aa
TRBV6-5	.	.	TRBJ1-5	TGTGCCAGCAATACACGGGGACAGCCCCAGCATTTT	CASNTRGQPQHF
TRBV2	.	few	TRBJ1-4	TGTGCCAGCAGTGGATACGGGGAGGAGAGGTCAAATGAAAAACTGTTTTTT	CASSGYGEERSNEKLFF
TRBV7-3	.	.	TRBJ2-5	TGTGCCAGCAGCTCGGGGGGCGGGAGCGGCGTGACCCAGTACTTC	CASSSGGGSGVTQYF
TRBV5-4	TRBD1	.	TRBJ2-7	TGTGCCAGCAGCTTGGGGTGGACAGGGTCCTACGAGCAGTACTTC	CASSLGWTGSYEQYF
TRBV6-6	TRBD2	.	TRBJ2-7	TGTGCCAGCAGCCGAGCGGGAGAAGGCTACGAGCAGTACTTC	CASSRAGEGYEQYF
TRBV28	TRBD1	.	TRBJ1-5	TGTGCCAGCAGTTTTCAACTGAACAGGGGCCTACTGGGGGGCAATCAGCCCCAGCATTTT	CASSFQLNRGLLGGNQPQHF
TRBV5-5	.	.	TRBJ1-1	TGTGCCAGCAGCCCCCGGGACTTTCAGAACACTGAAGCTTTCTTT	CASSPRDFQNTEAFF
TRBV4-1	TRBD1	once	TRBJ2-7	TGCGCCAGCAGCCGAAACAGGGGGCTCTACGAGCAGTACTTC	CASSRNRGLYEQYF
TRBV28	.	.	TRBJ2-1	TGTGCCAGCAGTTTCAAAAGCAGGTACAATGAGCAGTTCTTC	CASSFKSRYNEQFF
TRBV30	.	.	TRBJ1-2	TGTGCCTGGAGTGTTCCGGGGCCGGGGGGATATGGCTACACCTTC	CAWSVPGPGGYGYTF
TRBV6-6	.	.	TRBJ1-2	TGTGCCAGCAGTTACGATGGCGGTGGTGGCTACACCTTC	CASSYDGGGGYTF
TRBV28	.	.	TRBJ1-1	TGTGCCAGCAGACCGAGACAGGAGACGAACACTGAAGCTTTCTTT	CASRPRQETNTEAFF
TRBV4-3	TRBD2	.	TRBJ2-7	TGCGCCAGCAGCCAAATGCTAGCGGGAGGGAGCTCCTACGAGCAGTACTTC	CASSQMLAGGSSYEQYF
TRBV7-9	TRBD1	.	TRBJ1-1	TGTGCCAGCAGCCCTCCCGGGACAGGAAACACTGAAGCTTTCTTT	CASSPPGTGNTEAFF
TRBV5-1	.	.	TRBJ2-3	TGCGCCAGCAGCTTGGGCGGGAGCACAGATACGCAGTATTTT	CASSLGGSTDTQYF
TRBV7-9	.	.	TRBJ1-2	TGTGCCAGCAGCTCGGGAGGACAAGCTATGTATGGCTACACCTTC	CASSSGGQAMYGYTF
TRBV19	.	.	TRBJ1-1	TGTGCCAGTAGTGACGGGGCTGAAGCTTTCTTT	CASSDGAEAFF
TRBV14	TRBD1	.	TRBJ2-7	TGTGCCAGCAGCCAAGGCTTCGGACAGGGGGTTTGGGAGCAGTACTTC	CASSQGFGQGVWEQYF
TRBV27	TRBD1	.	TRBJ1-5	TGTGCCAGCAGTCTACAGGGGGCAAGCAATCAGCCCCAGCATTTT	CASSLQGASNQPQHF
TRBV28	.	few	TRBJ2-7	TGTGCCAGCAGTCGGGCCAGGACTCCCGAGCAGTACTTC	CASSRARTPEQYF
TRBV15	TRBD2	.	TRBJ2-1	TGTGCCACCAGGAAGCGGGAGTTTAGGGATGAGCAGTTCTTC	CATRKREFRDEQFF
TRBV28	TRBD1	few	TRBJ1-1	TGTGCCAGCAGAACCCCACAGGGGGGCACTGAAGCTTTCTTT	CASRTPQGGTEAFF
TRBV28	TRBD1	.	TRBJ1-4	TGTGCCAGCAGTTTATATGACAGGGACGGTGAAAAACTGTTTTTT	CASSLYDRDGEKLFF
TRBV19	TRBD2	.	TRBJ2-1	TGTGCCAGTAGTCAACTAGCGGGGGCTTACAATGAGCAGTTCTTC	CASSQLAGAYNEQFF
TRBV27	.	.	TRBJ2-7	TGTGCCAGCAGTTTTGCCAGGGATCGCGAGCAGTACTTC	CASSFARDREQYF
TRBV28	TRBD2	.	TRBJ2-7	TGTGCCAGCAGTTCCGGGACTAGGGGGGGCGACGAGCAGTACTTC	CASSSGTRGGDEQYF
TRBV5-1	TRBD2	.	TRBJ2-1	TGCGCCAGCAGCCAGGGACTAGCGGGAGGGAATGAGCAGTTCTTC	CASSQGLAGGNEQFF
TRBV19	.	.	TRBJ1-1	TGTGCCAGTAGTATAGCCGGGTTGGGCACTGAAGCTTTCTTT	CASSIAGLGTEAFF
TRBV5-4	TRBD1	.	TRBJ2-1	TGTGCCAGCAGCCTAGGGGACAGGGTATACAATGAGCAGTTCTTC	CASSLGDRVYNEQFF
TRBV19	TRBD1	.	TRBJ2-2	TGTGCCAGTAGTTTAGGACAGGGGCAAGGGGAGCTGTTTTTT	CASSLGQGQGELFF
TRBV19	TRBD1	.	TRBJ1-1	TGTGCCAGTAGTGCCGGTTGGGACAGGGAGAACACTGAAGCTTTCTTT	CASSAGWDRENTEAFF
TRBV27	TRBD1	.	TRBJ2-7	TGTGCCAGCACCCTCAGGGGACCTCCCGGGACAGGTAACTACGAGCAGTACTTC	CASTLRGPPGTGNYEQYF
TRBV28	.	.	TRBJ2-7	TGTGCCAGCAGTACGACCAGGGACACCTACGAGCAGTACTTC	CASSTTRDTYEQYF
TRBV9	.	.	TRBJ1-2	TGTGCCAGCAAAAGGGACGGGAGAGACTATGGCTACACCTTC	CASKRDGRDYGYTF
TRBV15	.	.	TRBJ1-2	TGTGCCACCAGCAGGTCGGATGGGGGGGCTAACTATGGCTACACCTTC	CATSRSDGGANYGYTF
TRBV5-5	.	.	TRBJ1-4	TGTGCCAGCAGCTTGGGCCCAGCGGGGCTCGGTGAAAAACTGTTTTTT	CASSLGPAGLGEKLFF
TRBV14	.	.	TRBJ1-1	TGTGCCAGCAGCCCCGGCGGGGCCCTAGGAGCTGAAGCTTTCTTT	CASSPGGALGAEAFF
TRBV28	.	.	TRBJ1-5	TGTGCCAGCAGATTACAGTCTCAGCCCCAGCATTTT	CASRLQSQPQHF
TRBV21-1	.	.	TRBJ2-7	TGTGCCAGCAGCACGGTTCCGCTCCACGAACAGTACTTC	CASSTVPLHEQYF
TRBV28	TRBD2	.	TRBJ2-1	TGTGCCAGTCATGGGGGGGTTAAATCCTACAATGAGCAGTTCTTC	CASHGGVKSYNEQFF
TRBV7-9	TRBD2	.	TRBJ2-7	TGTGCCAGCAGCTCCCGGACTAGCGTCTACGAGCAGTACTTC	CASSSRTSVYEQYF
TRBV7-9	.	.	TRBJ1-1	TGTGCCAGCAGCTTAGAGGGCGGACAGGAAGCTTTCTTT	CASSLEGGQEAFF
TRBV19	.	few	TRBJ2-2	TGTGCCAGTAGTATCTTGGCAGGCAACACCGGGGAGCTGTTTTTT	CASSILAGNTGELFF
TRBV28	.	.	TRBJ1-3	TGTGCCAGCAGTTCCACAAGGGGCGAGGTAGTGGCTTCTGGAAACACCATATATTTT	CASSSTRGEVVASGNTIYF
TRBV19	TRBD1	once	TRBJ2-2	TGTGCCAGTAGTATAACAGGGGGCATCGACACCGGGGAGCTGTTTTTT	CASSITGGIDTGELFF
TRBV28	TRBD2	.	TRBJ2-5	TGTGCCAGCAGTTTATATAGCGGGGTCGTTCGGGAGACCCAGTACTTC	CASSLYSGVVRETQYF
TRBV13	TRBD2	.	TRBJ2-3	TGTGCCAGCAGCCGGACCACTAGCGGGGGGGCCCCAAGCACAGATACGCAGTATTTT	CASSRTTSGGAPSTDTQYF
TRBV4-3	.	.	TRBJ2-5	TGCGCCAGCAGCCAGGGGCTCGCGGAGACCCAGTACTTC	CASSQGLAETQYF
TRBV7-2	.	.	TRBJ2-2	TGTGCCAGCAGCTTATTTTCAGCGAACACCGGGGAGCTGTTTTTT	CASSLFSANTGELFF
TRBV9	TRBD2	.	TRBJ2-3	TGTGCCAGCAGCGTAGGGCTAGCGGGCATAGATACGCAGTATTTT	CASSVGLAGIDTQYF
TRBV30	TRBD1	.	TRBJ1-6	TGTGCCTGGAGGTACAGGGGGCATTCACCCCTCCACTTT	CAWRYRGHSPLHF
TRBV7-8	TRBD2	once	TRBJ2-3	TGTGCCAGCAGCTTACTGACTAGCGGGGTCAAGGATACGCAGTATTTT	CASSLLTSGVKDTQYF
TRBV6-5	TRBD1	.	TRBJ1-2	TGTGCCAGCAGTTACCTCGACAGGGGGTATGGCTACACCTTC	CASSYLDRGYGYTF
TRBV7-8	TRBD2	.	TRBJ2-3	TGTGCCAGCAGCCCGCGGACTAGCGGAGGGCGAGATACGCAGTATTTT	CASSPRTSGGRDTQYF
TRBV15	.	few	TRBJ1-3	TGTGCCACCAGCAGAGAGGGCAGCTCTGGAAACACCATATATTTT	CATSREGSSGNTIYF
TRBV10-1	.	.	TRBJ1-5	TGCGCCAGCAGTGTCCACAGCGGGGAATATAGCAATCAGCCCCAGCATTTT	CASSVHSGEYSNQPQHF
TRBV28	TRBD1	.	TRBJ2-7	TGTGCCAGCAGTTTATGGACAGGGCTAGACGAGCAGTACTTC	CASSLWTGLDEQYF
TRBV19	TRBD2	few	TRBJ2-5	TGTGCCAGTAGTTCACGGACTAGCGGAACCTACCAAGAGACCCAGTACTTC	CASSSRTSGTYQETQYF
TRBV7-2	.	.	TRBJ1-6	TGTGCCAGCAGCTTAGGACGGACCGGGGGTAATTCACCCCTCCACTTT	CASSLGRTGGNSPLHF